The source of this T cell receptor beta chain is a study of vaccination and CD4 T cells after COVID-19. The treatment is: approximately 9-day PBMC culture with coronavirus spike peptide pools or control peptides (ViraFEST assay). CDR3 length: 15 residues. Germline trimming cut 0 bases from V and 6 bases from J; bases unmatched to any gene: 3. Germline assignment: CDR1 SNHLY and CDR2 FYNNEI. At the Johns Hopkins FTIC core, DNA taken from cultured CD4+ T cells was sequenced by way of the Oncomine TCR Beta short-read assay. TCRdb re-derived calls from the PCR reads in MiXCR, one entry per CDR3 protein. The data hold around 18,000 distinct CDR3 sequences, with 40% to 60% observed a single time. As for this clonotype: What it binds is not known.

The TCR originated in a human donor who had recovered from COVID-19. This chain connects TRBV2 to TRBJ2-7; TRBD2 aligns across 12 bases. The source material was CD4+ T cells from blood, cultured in vitro, sampled before SARS-CoV-2 vaccination. DNA for the CDR3: TGTGCCAGCAGTGAAGCGACTAGCGGGAGAGGCGAGCAGTACTTC. Translating gives CASSEATSGRGEQYF.